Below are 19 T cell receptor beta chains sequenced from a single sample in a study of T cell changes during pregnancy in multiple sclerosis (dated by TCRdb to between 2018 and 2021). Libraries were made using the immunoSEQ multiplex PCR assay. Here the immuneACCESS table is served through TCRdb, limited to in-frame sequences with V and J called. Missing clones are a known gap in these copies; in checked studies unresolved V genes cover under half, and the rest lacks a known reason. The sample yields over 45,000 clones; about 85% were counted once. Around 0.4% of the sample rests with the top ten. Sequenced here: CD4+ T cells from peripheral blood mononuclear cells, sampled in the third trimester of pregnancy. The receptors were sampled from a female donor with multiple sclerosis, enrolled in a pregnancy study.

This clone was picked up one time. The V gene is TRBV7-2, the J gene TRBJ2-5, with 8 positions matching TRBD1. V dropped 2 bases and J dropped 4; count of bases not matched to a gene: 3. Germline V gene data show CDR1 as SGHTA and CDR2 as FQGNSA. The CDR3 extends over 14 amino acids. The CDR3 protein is CASSLQGAGETQYF. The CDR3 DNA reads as TGTGCCAGCAGCTTACAGGGGGCAGGAGAGACCCAGTACTTC.

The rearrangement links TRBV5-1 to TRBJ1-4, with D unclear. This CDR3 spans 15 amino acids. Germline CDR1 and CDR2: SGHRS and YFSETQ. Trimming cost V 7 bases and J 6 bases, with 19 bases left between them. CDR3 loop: CASSHGNPKDEKLFF. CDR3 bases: TGCGCCAGCTCCCACGGGAATCCCAAGGATGAAAAACTGTTTTTT.

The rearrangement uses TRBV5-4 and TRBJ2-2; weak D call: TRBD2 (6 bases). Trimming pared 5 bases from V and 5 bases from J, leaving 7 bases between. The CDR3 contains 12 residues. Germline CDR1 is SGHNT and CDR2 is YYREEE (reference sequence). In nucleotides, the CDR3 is TGTGCCAGCAGGGAGGGGACCGGGGAGCTGTTTTTT. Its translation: CASREGTGELFF.

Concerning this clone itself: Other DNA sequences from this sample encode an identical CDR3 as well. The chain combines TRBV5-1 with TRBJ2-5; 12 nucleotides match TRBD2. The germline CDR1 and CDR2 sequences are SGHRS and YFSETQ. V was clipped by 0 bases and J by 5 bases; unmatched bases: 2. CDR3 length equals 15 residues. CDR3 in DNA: TGCGCCAGCAGCTTGGAAGGACTAGCGGGGGAGACCCAGTACTTC. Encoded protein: CASSLEGLAGETQYF.

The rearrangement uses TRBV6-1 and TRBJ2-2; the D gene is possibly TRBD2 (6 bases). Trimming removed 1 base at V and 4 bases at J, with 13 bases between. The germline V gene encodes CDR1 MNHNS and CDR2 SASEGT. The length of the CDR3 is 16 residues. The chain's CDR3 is CASSEGPRGATGELFF. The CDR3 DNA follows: TGTGCCAGCAGTGAAGGCCCACGCGGGGCCACCGGGGAGCTGTTTTTT.

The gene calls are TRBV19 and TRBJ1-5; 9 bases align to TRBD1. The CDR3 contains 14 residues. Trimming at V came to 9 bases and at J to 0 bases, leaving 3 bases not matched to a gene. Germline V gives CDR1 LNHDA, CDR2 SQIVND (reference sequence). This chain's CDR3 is CARRTGVSNQPQHF. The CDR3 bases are TGTGCCAGGAGGACAGGGGTTAGCAATCAGCCCCAGCATTTT.

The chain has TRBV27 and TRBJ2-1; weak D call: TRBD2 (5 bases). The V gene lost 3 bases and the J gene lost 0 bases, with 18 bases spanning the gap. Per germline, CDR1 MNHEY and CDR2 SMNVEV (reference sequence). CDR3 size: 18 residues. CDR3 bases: TGTGCCAGCAGTTTCTCCCCGGACTCATCGAGCTCCTACAATGAGCAGTTCTTC. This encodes CASSFSPDSSSSYNEQFF.

In nucleotides, the CDR3 is TGTGCCAGCAGCCATATTTCTAGCGGGGAGACCTACGAGCAGTACTTC. The encoded protein is CASSHISSGETYEQYF. This rearrangement joins TRBV14 to TRBJ2-7; 9 bases match TRBD2. Germline V gene data show CDR1 as SGHDN and CDR2 as FVKESK. CDR3 length: 16 amino acids. The J segment lost 2 bases and the V segment lost 3 bases, leaving 8 bases of the junction unmatched.

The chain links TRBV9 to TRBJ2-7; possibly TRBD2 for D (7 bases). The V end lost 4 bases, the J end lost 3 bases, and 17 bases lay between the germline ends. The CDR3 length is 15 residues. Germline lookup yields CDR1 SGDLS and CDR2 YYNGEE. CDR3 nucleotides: TGTGCCAGCAGCAGAGGGGGGGCTAGAGACTACGAGCAGTACTTC. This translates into CASSRGGARDYEQYF.

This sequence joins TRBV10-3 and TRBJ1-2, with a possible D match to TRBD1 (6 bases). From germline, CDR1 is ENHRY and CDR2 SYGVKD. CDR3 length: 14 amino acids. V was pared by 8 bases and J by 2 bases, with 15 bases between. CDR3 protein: CAIGPGQSNYGYTF. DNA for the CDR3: TGTGCCATCGGCCCTGGACAGTCCAACTATGGCTACACCTTC.

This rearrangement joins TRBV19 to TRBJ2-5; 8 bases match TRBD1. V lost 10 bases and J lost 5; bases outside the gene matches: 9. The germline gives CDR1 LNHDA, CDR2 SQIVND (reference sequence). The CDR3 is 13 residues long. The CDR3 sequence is CATATGVVETQYF. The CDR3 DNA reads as TGTGCCACCGCGACAGGGGTCGTCGAGACCCAGTACTTC.

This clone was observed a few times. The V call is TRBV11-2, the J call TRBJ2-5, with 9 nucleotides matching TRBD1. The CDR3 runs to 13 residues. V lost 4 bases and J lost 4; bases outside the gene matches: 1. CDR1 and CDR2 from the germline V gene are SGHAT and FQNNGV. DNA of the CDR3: TGTGCCAGCAGCTGGGGACAGGGAGAGACCCAGTACTTC. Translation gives CASSWGQGETQYF.

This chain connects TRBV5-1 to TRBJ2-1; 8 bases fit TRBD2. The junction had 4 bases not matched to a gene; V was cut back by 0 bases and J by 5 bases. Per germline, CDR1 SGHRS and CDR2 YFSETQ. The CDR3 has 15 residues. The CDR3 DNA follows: TGCGCCAGCAGCTTGGAGGTAGCGGGGAACAATGAGCAGTTCTTC. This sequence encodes CASSLEVAGNNEQFF.

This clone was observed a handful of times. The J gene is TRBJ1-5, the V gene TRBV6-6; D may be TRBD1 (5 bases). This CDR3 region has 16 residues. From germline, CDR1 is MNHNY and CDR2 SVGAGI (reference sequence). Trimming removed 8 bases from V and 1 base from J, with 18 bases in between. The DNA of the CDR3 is TGTGCCAGCGACGGGGGAAACCTCTTCAGCAATCAGCCCCAGCATTTT. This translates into CASDGGNLFSNQPQHF.

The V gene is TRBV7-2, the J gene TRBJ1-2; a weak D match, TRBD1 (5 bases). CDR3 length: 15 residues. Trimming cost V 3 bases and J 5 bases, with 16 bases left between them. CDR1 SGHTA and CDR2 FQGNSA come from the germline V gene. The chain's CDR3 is CASSFTGVPGYGYTF. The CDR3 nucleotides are TGTGCCAGCAGCTTTACGGGGGTTCCGGGGTATGGCTACACCTTC.

The CDR3 nucleotides read TGCGCCAGCACCTCTGAGGGGGAAGAGACCCAGTACTTC. Translated, it gives CASTSEGEETQYF. V usage is TRBV5-1 and J usage is TRBJ2-5; D is possibly TRBD1 (6 bases). Trimming shortened V by 6 bases and J by 3 bases, and 12 bases separated the two germline ends. The CDR3 spans 13 residues. Germline V gene data show CDR1 as SGHRS and CDR2 as YFSETQ. Full variable domain (remainder filled in from reference TRBV5-1 and TRBJ2-5): KAGVTQTPRYLIKTRGQQVTLSCSPISGHRSVSWYQQTPGQGLQFLFEYFSETQRNKGNFPGRFSGRQFSNSRSEMNVSTLELGDSALYLCASTSEGEETQYFGPGTRLLVL.

This CDR3 is CSVGRNQETQYF. CDR3 bases: TGCAGCGTTGGGCGGAACCAAGAGACCCAGTACTTC. The rearrangement joins TRBV29-1 to TRBJ2-5; D not resolved. Germline assignment: CDR1 SQVTM and CDR2 ANQGSEA. V gave up 4 bases and J gave up 0 bases, with 6 bases separating them. CDR3 size: 12 residues.

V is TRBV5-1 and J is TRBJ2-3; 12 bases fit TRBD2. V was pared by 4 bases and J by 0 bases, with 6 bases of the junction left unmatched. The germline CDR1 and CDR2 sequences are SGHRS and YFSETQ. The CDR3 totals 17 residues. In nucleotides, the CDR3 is TGCGCCAGCAGCCGGACTAGCGGGACCCTTAGCACAGATACGCAGTATTTT. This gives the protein CASSRTSGTLSTDTQYF.

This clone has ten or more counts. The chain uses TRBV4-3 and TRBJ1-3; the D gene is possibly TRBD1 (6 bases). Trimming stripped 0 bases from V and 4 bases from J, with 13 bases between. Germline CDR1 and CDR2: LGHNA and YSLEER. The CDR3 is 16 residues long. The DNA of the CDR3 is TGCGCCAGCAGCCAAGACGCAGGGGCACGGGGAAACACCATATATTTT. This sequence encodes CASSQDAGARGNTIYF.